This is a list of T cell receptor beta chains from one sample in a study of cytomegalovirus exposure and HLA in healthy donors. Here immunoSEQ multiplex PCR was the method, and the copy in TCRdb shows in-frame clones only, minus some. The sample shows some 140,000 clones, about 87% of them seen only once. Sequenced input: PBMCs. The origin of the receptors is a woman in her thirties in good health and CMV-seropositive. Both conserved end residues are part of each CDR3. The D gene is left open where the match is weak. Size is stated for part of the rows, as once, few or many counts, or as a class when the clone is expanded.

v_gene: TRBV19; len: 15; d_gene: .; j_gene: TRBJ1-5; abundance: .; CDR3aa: CASSTGTTSNQPQHF; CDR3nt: TGTGCCAGTAGTACGGGGACAACTAGCAATCAGCCCCAGCATTTT
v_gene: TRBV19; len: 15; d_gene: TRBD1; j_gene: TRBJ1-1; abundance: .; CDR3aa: CASSRTGGHLPEAFF; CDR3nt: TGTGCCAGTAGCCGGACAGGGGGCCACCTGCCTGAAGCTTTCTTT
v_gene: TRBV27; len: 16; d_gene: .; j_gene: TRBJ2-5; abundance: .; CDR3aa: CASSLSPGQLEETQYF; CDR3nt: TGTGCCAGCAGTTTATCTCCGGGACAACTAGAAGAGACCCAGTACTTC
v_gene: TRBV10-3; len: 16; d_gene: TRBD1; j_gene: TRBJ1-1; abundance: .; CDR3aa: CAISTTQGATSAEAFF; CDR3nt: TGTGCCATCAGTACTACCCAGGGGGCGACCTCAGCTGAAGCTTTCTTT
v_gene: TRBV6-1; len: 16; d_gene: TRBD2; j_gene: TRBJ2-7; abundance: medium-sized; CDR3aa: CASSDLGRGGSYEQYF; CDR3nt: TGTGCCAGCAGTGATTTAGGGCGGGGGGGCTCCTACGAGCAGTACTTC
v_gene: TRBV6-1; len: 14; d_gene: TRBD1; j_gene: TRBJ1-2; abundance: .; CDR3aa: CASSGQGFGYGYTF; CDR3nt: TGTGCCAGCAGTGGACAGGGGTTCGGCTATGGCTACACCTTC
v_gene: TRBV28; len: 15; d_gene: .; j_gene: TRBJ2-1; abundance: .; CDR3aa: CASSRGKSSYNEQFF; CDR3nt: TGTGCCAGCAGTAGAGGGAAGAGCTCCTACAATGAGCAGTTCTTC
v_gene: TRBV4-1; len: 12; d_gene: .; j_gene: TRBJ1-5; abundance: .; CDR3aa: CASSQGGRTQHF; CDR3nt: TGCGCCAGCAGCCAAGGGGGGAGGACCCAGCATTTT
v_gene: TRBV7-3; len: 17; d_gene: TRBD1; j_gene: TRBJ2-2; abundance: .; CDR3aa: CASSLFLGTGNTGELFF; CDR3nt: TGTGCCAGCAGCTTATTCCTTGGGACAGGGAACACCGGGGAGCTGTTTTTT
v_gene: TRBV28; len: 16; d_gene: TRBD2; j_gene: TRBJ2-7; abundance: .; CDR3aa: CASNTKGLAVIYEQYF; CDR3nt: TGTGCCAGCAATACTAAAGGACTAGCGGTAATATACGAGCAGTACTTC
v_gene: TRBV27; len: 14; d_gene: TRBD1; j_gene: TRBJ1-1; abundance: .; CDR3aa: CASSLYRGGDEAFF; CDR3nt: TGTGCCAGCAGTTTATACAGGGGCGGGGATGAAGCTTTCTTT
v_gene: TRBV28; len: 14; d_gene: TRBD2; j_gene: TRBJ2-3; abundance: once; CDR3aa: CASKAGGITDTQYF; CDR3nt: TGTGCCAGTAAAGCGGGGGGGATCACAGATACGCAGTATTTT
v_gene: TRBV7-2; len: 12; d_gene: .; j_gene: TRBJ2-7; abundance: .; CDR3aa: CASSTTVYEQYF; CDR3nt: TGTGCCAGCAGCACGACAGTATACGAGCAGTACTTC
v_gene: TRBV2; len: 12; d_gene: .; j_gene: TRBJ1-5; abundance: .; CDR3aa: CASTGAGWPQHF; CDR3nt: TGTGCCAGCACAGGGGCGGGTTGGCCCCAGCATTTT
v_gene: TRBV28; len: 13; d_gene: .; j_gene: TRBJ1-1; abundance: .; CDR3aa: CASSFGVGTEAFF; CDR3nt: TGTGCCAGCAGTTTCGGGGTAGGAACTGAAGCTTTCTTT
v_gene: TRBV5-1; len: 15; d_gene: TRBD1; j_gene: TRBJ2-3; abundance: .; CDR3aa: CASSLTGVGSDTQYF; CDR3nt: TGCGCCAGCAGCTTAACAGGGGTTGGGTCGGATACGCAGTATTTT
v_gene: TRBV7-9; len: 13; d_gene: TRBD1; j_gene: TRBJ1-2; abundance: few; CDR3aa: CASSWGQSYGYTF; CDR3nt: TGTGCCAGCAGCTGGGGACAGTCCTATGGCTACACCTTC